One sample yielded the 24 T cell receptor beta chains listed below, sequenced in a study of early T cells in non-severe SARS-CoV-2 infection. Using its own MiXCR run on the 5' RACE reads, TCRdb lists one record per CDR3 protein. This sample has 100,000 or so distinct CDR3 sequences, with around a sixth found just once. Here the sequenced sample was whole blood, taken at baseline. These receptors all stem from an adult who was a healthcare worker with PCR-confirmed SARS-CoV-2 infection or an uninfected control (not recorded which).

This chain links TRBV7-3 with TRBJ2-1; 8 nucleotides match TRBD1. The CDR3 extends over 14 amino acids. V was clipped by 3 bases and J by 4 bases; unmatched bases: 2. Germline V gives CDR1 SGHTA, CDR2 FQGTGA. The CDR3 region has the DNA TGTGCCAGCAGCTTTGGACAGGGATACAATGAGCAGTTCTTC. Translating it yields CASSFGQGYNEQFF.

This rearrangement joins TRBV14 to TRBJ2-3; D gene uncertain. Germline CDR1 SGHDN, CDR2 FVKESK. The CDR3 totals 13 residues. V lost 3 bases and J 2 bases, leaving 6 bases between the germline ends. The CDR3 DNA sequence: TGTGCCAGCAGCCAGCGCATCACAGATACGCAGTATTTT. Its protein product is CASSQRITDTQYF.

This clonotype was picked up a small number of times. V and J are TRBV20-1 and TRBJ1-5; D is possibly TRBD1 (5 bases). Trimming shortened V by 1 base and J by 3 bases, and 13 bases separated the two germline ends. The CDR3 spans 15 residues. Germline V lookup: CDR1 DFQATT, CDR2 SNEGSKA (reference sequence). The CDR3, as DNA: TGCAGTGCTAGAGCGAACGGACACTACAATCAGCCCCAGCATTTT. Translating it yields CSARANGHYNQPQHF.

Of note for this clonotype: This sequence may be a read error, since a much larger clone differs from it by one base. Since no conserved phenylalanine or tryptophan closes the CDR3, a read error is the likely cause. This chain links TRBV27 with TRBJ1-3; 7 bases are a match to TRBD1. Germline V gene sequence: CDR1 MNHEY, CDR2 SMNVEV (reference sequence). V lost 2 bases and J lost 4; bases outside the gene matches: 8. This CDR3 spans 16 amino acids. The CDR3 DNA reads TGTGCCAGCAGTTTACCCTCTACAGGGGCCGGAAACACCATATATTCT. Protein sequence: CASSLPSTGAGNTIYS.

This CDR3 reads CASSQTSGSLYEQYF. CDR3 in DNA: TGTGCCAGCAGCCAGACTAGCGGGAGTCTCTACGAGCAGTACTTC. The gene calls are TRBV4-2 and TRBJ2-7; 12 bases map to TRBD2. Looked up from germline, CDR1 is LGHNA and CDR2 is YNFKEQ. Trimming took 3 bases from V and 3 from J; bases not matched to a gene: 3. The CDR3 is made up of 15 amino acids.

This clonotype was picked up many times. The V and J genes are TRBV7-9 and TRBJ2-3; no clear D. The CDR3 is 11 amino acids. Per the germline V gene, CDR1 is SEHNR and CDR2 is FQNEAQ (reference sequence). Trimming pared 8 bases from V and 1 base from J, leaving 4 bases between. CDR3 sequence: CASGRTDTQYF. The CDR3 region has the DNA TGTGCCAGCGGGCGCACAGATACGCAGTATTTT.

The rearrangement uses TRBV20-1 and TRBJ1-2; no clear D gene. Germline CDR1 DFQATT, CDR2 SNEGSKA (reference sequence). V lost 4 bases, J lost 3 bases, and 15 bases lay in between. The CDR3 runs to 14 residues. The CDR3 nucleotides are TGCAGTGCTATCTCTGTCAGCCTATACTATGGCTACACCTTC. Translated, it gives CSAISVSLYYGYTF.

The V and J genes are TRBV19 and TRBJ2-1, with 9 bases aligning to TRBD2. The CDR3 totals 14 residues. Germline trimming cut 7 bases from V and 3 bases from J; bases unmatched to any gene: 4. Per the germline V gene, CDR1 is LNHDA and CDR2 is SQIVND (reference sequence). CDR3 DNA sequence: TGTGCCAGTACGGCGGGAGGGGTCTACAATGAGCAGTTCTTC. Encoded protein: CASTAGGVYNEQFF.

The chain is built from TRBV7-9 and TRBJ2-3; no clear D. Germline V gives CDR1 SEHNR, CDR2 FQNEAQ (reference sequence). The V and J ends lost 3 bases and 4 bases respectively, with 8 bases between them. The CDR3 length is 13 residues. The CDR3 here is CASSFPLADTQYF. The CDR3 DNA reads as TGTGCCAGCAGCTTCCCGCTAGCAGATACGCAGTATTTT.

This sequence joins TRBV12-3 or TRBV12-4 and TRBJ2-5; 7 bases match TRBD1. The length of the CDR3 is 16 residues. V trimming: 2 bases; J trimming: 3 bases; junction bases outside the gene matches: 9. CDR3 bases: TGTGCCAGCAGTTTAAAGGGGGACAGTGGAAAAGAGACCCAGTACTTC. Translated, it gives CASSLKGDSGKETQYF.

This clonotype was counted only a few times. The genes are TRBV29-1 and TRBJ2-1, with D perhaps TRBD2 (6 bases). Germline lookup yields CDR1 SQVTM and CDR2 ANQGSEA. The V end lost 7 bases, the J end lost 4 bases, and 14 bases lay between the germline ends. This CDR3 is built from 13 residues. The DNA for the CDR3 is TGCAGCGCACCCGGGACTGATTACAATGAGCAGTTCTTC. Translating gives CSAPGTDYNEQFF.

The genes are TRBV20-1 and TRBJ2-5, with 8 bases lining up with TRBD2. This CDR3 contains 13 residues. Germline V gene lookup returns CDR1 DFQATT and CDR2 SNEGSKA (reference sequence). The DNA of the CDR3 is TGCGGATTCCATAGCGGGATGCCTCCGACCCAGTACTTC. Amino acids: CGFHSGMPPTQYF.

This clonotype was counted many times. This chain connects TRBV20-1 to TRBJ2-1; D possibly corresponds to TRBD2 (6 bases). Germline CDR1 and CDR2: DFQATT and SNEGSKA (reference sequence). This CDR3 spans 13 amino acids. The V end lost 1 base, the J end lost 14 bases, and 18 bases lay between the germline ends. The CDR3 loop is CSARAAAAGKEFF. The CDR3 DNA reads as TGCAGTGCTAGAGCCGCGGCGGCGGGAAAGGAGTTCTTC.

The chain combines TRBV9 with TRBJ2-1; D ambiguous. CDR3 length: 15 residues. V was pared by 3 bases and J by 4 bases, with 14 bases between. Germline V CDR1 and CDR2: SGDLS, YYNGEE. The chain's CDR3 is CASSGSVAPYNEQFF. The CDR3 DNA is TGTGCCAGCAGCGGTTCGGTTGCCCCTTACAATGAGCAGTTCTTC.

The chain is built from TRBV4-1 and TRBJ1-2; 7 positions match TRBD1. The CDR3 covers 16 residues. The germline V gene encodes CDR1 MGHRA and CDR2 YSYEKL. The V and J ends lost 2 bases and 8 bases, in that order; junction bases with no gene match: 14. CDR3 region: CASSQLLGTGVDGYTF. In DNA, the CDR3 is TGCGCCAGCAGCCAACTCTTGGGAACAGGGGTAGACGGCTACACCTTC.

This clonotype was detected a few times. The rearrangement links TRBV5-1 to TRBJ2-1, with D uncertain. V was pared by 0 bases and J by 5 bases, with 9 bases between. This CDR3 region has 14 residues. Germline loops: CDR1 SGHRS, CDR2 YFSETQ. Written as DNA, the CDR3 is TGCGCCAGCAGCTTGGGCGCCCTGAACAATGAGCAGTTCTTC. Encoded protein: CASSLGALNNEQFF.

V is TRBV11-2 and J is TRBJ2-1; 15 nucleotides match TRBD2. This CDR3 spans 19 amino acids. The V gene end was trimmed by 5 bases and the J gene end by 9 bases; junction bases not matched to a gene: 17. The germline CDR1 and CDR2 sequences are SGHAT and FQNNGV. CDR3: CASSPALQAGLAGGGEQFF. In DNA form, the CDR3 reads TGTGCCAGCAGCCCAGCTCTTCAGGCGGGACTAGCGGGAGGAGGTGAGCAGTTCTTC.

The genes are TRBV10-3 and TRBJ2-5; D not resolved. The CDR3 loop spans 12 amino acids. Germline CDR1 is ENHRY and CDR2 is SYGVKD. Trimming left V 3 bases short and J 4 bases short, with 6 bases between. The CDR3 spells CAISDGLETQYF. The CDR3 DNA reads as TGTGCCATCAGTGACGGCCTAGAGACCCAGTACTTC.

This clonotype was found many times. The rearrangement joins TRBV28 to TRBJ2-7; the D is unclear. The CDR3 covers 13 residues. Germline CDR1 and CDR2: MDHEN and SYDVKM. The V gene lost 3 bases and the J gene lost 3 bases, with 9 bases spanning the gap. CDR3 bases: TGTGCCAGCAGTTTCGGTCGAAACTACGAGCAGTACTTC. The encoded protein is CASSFGRNYEQYF.

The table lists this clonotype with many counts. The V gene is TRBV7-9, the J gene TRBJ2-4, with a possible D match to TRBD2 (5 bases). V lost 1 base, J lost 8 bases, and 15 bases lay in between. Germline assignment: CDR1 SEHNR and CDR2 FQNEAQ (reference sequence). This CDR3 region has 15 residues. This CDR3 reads CASSLGGSDVDIQYF. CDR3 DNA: TGTGCCAGCAGCTTAGGAGGGTCGGATGTAGACATTCAGTACTTC.

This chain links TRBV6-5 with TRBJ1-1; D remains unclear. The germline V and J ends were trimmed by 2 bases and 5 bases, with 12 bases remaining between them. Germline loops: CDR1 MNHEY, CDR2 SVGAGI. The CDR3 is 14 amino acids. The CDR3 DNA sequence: TGTGCCAGCAGTTACACTTCTGTAGGGACTGAAGCTTTCTTT. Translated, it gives CASSYTSVGTEAFF.

The CDR3 spells CASSQSFPGLAGVADTQYF. For the CDR3, the DNA is TGTGCCAGCAGCCAAAGTTTCCCGGGACTAGCGGGAGTGGCAGATACGCAGTATTTT. V and J are TRBV3-1 and TRBJ2-3; the match to TRBD2 covers 14 bases. Per the germline V gene, CDR1 is LGHDT and CDR2 is YNNKEL (reference sequence). Trimming took 2 bases from V and 4 from J; bases not matched to a gene: 11. The CDR3 sequence is 19 residues long.

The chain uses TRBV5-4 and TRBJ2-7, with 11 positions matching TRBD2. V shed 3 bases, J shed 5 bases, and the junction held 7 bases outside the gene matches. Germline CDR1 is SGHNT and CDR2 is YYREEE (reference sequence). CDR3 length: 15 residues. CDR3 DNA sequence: TGTGCCAGCAGCTCTTTAGCGGGAGGGAACAACGAGCAGTACTTC. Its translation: CASSSLAGGNNEQYF.

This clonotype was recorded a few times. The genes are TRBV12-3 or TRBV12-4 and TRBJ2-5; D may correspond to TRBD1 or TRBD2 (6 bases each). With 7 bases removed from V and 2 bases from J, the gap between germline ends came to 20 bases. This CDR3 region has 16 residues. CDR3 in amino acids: CASKSEGGLAQETQYF. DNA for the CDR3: TGTGCCAGCAAATCCGAAGGGGGGCTAGCGCAAGAGACCCAGTACTTC.